The T cell receptor (beta chain) under discussion was sequenced for a study of cytomegalovirus exposure and HLA in healthy donors. 13 Jbeta primers and 60 Vbeta primers were used for the PCR. Here immunoSEQ multiplex PCR was the method, and the copy in TCRdb shows in-frame clones only, minus some. The sample has tens of thousands of clones, about four fifths seen once. This clone showed up just a few times. With 7 bases removed from V and 1 base from J, the gap between germline ends came to 13 bases. Germline values: CDR1 MNHEY, CDR2 SVGAGI. The CDR3 is made up of 14 amino acids. This TCR came from a man aged 25-40 years in good health and CMV-seropositive. The rearrangement links TRBV6-5 to TRBJ1-2, with D possibly matching TRBD1 (5 bases). Sequencing input: PBMCs. The CDR3 here is CASIPNRSNYGYTF. For the CDR3, the DNA is TGTGCCAGCATACCGAACAGGAGTAACTATGGCTACACCTTC.